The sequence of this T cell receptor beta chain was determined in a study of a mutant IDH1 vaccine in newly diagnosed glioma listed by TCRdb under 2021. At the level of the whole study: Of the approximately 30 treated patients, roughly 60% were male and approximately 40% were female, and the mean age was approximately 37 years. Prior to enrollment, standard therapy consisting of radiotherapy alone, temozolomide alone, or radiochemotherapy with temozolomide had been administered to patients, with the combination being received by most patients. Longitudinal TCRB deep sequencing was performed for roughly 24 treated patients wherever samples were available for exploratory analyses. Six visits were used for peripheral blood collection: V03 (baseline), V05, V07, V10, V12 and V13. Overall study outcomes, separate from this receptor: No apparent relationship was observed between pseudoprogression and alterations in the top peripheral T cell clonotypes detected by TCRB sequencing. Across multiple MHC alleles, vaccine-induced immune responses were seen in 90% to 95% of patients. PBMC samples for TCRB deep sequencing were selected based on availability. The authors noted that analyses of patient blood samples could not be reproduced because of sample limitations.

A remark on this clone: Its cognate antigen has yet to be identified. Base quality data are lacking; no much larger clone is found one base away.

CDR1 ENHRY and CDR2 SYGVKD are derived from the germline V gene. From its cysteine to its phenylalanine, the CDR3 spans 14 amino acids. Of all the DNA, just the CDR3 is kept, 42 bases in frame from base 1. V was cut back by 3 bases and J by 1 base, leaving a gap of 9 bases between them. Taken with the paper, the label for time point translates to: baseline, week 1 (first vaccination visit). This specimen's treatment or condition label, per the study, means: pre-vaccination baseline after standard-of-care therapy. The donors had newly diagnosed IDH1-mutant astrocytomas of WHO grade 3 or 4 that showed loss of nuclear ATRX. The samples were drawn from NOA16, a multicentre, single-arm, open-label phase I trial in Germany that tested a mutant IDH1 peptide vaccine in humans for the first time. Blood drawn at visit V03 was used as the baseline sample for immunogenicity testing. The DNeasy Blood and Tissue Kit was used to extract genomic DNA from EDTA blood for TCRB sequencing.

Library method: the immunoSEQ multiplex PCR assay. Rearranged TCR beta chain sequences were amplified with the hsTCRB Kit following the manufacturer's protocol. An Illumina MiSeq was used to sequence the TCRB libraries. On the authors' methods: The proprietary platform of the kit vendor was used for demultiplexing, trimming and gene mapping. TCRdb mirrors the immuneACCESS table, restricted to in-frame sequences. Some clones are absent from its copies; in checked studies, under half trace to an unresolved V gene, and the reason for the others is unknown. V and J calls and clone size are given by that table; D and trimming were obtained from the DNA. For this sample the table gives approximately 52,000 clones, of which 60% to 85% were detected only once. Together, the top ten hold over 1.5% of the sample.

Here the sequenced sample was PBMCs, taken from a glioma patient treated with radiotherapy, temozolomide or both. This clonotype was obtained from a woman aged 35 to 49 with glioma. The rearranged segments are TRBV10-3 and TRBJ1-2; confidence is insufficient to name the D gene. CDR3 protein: CAISETQVNYGYTF. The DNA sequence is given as TGTGCCATCAGTGAAACGCAGGTTAACTATGGCTACACCTTC.